This T cell receptor (beta chain) was captured by sequencing in a study of cytomegalovirus exposure and HLA in healthy donors. Amplification used 60 Vbeta primers and 13 Jbeta primers. Original processing methods: The authors later counted 65 million to 90 million unique TCR beta chains, approximately 10 million of them shared. Generated by immunoSEQ multiplex PCR, the TCRdb table keeps only in-frame clones and is missing some. That table is the source of V, J and clone size, and D and trimming were worked out from the DNA. The sample lists about 89,000 clones, 75% to 80% occurring once. This TCR was recovered from a man younger than 45 in good health and CMV-seronegative. The source material was PBMCs.

The CDR3 region has the DNA TGTGCCAGCAGCCCCTCGACTAGCCTGAACACCGGGGAGCTGTTTTTT. Translating it yields CASSPSTSLNTGELFF. The chain couples TRBV28 to TRBJ2-2; 7 bases agree with TRBD2. J gave up 1 base and V 6 bases, and 8 bases lay outside the gene matches. Germline lookup yields CDR1 MDHEN and CDR2 SYDVKM. This CDR3 is 16 amino acids long. Complete variable domain (other parts from reference TRBV28 and TRBJ2-2): DVKVTQSSRYLVKRTGEKVFLECVQDMDHENMFWYRQDPGLGLRLIYFSYDVKMKEKGDIPEGYSVSREKKERFSLILESASTNQTSMYLCASSPSTSLNTGELFFGEGSRLTVL.